The clone carrying this T cell receptor beta chain was seen ten or more times. This specimen belongs to a study of identical twins. V was trimmed by 0 bases and J by 0 bases, leaving 15 bases between them. CDR3 length equals 17 residues. Looked up from germline, CDR1 is SQVTM and CDR2 is ANQGSEA. TCRdb processed the 5' RACE reads anew with MiXCR; each CDR3 protein has one entry. The profile shows about 570,000 distinct CDR3 sequences, roughly 9.9% of them singletons. In addition, the sample was reused for a study of yellow fever vaccine responses in identical twins.

This sequence originates from a woman aged 18-35 years in good health. The source material was PBMCs. The chain joins TRBV29-1 to TRBJ2-1; D gene ambiguous. The CDR3 region has the DNA TGCAGCGTTGAAGATACGATCCGGGCCAGCTCCTACAATGAGCAGTTCTTC. It is translated as CSVEDTIRASSYNEQFF.